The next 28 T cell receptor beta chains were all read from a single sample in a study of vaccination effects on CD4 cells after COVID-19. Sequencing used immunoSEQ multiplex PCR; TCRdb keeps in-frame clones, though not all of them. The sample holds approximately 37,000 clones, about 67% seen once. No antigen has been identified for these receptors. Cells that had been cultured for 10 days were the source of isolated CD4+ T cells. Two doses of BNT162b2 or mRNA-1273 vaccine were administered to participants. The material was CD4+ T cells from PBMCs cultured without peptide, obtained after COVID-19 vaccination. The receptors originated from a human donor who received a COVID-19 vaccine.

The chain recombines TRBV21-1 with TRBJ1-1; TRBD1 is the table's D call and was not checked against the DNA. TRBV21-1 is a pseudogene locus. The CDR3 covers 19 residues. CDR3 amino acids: CASSKEGTGTEKTGTEAFF. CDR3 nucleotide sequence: TGTGCCAGCAGCAAAGAGGGAACCGGGACAGAAAAAACGGGGACTGAAGCTTTCTTT.

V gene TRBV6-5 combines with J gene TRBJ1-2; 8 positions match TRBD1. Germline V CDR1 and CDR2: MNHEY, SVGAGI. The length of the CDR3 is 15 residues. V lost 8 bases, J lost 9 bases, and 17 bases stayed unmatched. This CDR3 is CASSGQGVYADRYTF. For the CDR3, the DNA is TGTGCCAGCTCAGGACAGGGTGTTTATGCTGATCGCTACACCTTC.

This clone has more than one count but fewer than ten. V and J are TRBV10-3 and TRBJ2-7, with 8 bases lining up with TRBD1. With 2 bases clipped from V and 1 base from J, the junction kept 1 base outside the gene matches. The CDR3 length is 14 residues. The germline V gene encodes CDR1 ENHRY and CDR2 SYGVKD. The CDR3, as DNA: TGTGCCATCAGTGAGACAGGGGGATCCTACGAGCAGTACTTC. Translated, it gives CAISETGGSYEQYF.

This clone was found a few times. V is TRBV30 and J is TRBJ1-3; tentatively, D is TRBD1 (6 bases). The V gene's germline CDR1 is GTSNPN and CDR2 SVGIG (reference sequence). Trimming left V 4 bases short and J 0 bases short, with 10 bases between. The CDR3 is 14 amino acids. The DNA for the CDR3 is TGTGCCTGGACTTGGGACATCTCTGGAAACACCATATATTTT. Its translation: CAWTWDISGNTIYF.

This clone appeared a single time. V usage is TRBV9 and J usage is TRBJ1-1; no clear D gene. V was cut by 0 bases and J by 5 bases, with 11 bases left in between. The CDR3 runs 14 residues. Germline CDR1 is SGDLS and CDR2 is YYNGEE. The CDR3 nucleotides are TGTGCCAGCAGCGTAGTGAGTTCAAGGACTGAAGCTTTCTTT. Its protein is CASSVVSSRTEAFF.

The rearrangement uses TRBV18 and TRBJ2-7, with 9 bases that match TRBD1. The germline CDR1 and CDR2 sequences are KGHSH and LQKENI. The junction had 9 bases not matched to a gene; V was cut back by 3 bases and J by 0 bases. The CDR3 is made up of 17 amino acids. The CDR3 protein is CASSPTTGTGSSYEQYF. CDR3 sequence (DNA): TGTGCCAGCTCACCTACTACCGGGACAGGGAGCTCCTACGAGCAGTACTTC.

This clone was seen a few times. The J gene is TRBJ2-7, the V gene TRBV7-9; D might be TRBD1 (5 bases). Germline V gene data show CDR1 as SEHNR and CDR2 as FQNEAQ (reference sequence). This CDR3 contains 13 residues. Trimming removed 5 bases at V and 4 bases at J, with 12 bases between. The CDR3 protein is CASSTATDYEQYF. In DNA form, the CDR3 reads TGTGCCAGCAGCACCGCGACAGATTACGAGCAGTACTTC. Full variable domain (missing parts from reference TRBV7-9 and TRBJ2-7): DTGVSQNPRHKITKRGQNVTFRCDPISEHNRLYWYRQTLGQGPEFLTYFQNEAQLEKSRLLSDRFSAERPKGSFSTLEIQRTEQGDSAMYLCASSTATDYEQYFGPGTRLTVT.

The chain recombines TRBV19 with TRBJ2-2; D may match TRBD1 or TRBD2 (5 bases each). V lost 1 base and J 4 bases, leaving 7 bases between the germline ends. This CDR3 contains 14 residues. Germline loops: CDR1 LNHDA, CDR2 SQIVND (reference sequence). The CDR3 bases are TGTGCCAGTAGTATAGCCGGGGCCACCGGGGAGCTGTTTTTT. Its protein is CASSIAGATGELFF.

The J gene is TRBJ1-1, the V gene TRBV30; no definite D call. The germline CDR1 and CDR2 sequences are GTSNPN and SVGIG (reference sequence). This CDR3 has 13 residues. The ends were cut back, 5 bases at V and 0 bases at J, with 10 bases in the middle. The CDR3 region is CAWSGNMNTEAFF. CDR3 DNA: TGTGCCTGGTCGGGCAATATGAACACTGAAGCTTTCTTT. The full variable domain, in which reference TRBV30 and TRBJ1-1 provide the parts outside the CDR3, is SQTIHQWPATLVQPVGSPLSLECTVEGTSNPNLYWYRQAAGRGLQLLFYSVGIGQISSEVPQNLSASRPQDRQFILSSKKLLLSDSGFYLCAWSGNMNTEAFFGQGTRLTVV.

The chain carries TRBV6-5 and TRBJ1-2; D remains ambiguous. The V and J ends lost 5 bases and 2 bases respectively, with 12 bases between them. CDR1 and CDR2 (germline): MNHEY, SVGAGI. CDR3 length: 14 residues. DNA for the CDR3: TGTGCCAGCAGTCTTGACACAACGAACTATGGCTACACCTTC. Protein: CASSLDTTNYGYTF.

The DNA of the CDR3 is TGTGCCAGCAGCAATTCGACAGGGTCCGGCCGCTCCTACAATGAGCAGTTCTTC. Residues: CASSNSTGSGRSYNEQFF. J is TRBJ2-1 and V is TRBV11-2; 7 bases agree with TRBD1. V lost 5 bases, J lost 0 bases, and 13 bases stayed unmatched. This CDR3 is 18 amino acids long. From germline, CDR1 is SGHAT and CDR2 FQNNGV.

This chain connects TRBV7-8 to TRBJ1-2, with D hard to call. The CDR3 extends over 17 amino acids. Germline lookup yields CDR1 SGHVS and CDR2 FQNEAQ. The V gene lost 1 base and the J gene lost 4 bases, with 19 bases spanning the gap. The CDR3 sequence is CASSLGARSRKLYGYTF. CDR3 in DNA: TGTGCCAGCAGCTTAGGCGCCCGGTCCCGTAAACTCTATGGCTACACCTTC.

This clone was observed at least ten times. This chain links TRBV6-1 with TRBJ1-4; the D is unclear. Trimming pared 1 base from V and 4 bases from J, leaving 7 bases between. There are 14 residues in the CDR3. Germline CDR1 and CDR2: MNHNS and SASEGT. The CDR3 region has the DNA TGTGCCAGCAGTGAAGGGACCCTTAATGAAAAACTGTTTTTT. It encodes CASSEGTLNEKLFF.

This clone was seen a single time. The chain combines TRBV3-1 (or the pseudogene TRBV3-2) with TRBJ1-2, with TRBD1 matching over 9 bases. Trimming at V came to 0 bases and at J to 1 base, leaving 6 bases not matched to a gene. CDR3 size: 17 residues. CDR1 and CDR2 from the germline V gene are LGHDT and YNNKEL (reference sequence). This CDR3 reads CASSQDIGTGLNYGYTF. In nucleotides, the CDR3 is TGTGCCAGCAGCCAAGATATAGGGACAGGGCTTAACTATGGCTACACCTTC.

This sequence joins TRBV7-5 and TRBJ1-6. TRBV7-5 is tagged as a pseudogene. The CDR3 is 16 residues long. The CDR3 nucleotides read TGTGCCAGAAGCTGCCGGAAGGAGGGCCGAAATTCACCCCTCCACTTT. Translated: CARSCRKEGRNSPLHF.

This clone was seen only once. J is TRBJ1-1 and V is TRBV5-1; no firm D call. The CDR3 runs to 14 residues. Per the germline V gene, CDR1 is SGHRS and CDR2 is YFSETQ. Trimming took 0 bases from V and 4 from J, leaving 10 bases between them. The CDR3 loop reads CASSLGFGVTEAFF. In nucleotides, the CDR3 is TGCGCCAGCAGCTTGGGGTTCGGGGTCACTGAAGCTTTCTTT.

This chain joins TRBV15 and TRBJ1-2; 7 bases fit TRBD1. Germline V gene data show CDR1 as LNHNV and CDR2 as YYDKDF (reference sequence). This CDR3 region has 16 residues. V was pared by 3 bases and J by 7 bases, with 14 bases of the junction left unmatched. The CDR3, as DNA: TGTGCCACCAGCAGGGGGGGGAGTGGGGACAGTTCTGGCTACACCTTC. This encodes CATSRGGSGDSSGYTF.

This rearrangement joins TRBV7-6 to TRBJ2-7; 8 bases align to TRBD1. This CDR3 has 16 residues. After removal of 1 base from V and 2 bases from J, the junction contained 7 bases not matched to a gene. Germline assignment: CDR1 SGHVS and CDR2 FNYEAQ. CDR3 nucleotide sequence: TGTGCCAGCAGCTTAGGGACAGGGAACAGTCCCTACGAGCAGTACTTC. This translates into CASSLGTGNSPYEQYF.

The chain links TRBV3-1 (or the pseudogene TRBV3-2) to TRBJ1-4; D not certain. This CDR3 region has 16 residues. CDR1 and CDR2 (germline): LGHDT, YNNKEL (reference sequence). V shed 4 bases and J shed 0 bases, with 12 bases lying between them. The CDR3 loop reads CASSPLGPATNEKLFF. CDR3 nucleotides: TGTGCCAGCAGCCCCCTAGGCCCCGCAACTAATGAAAAACTGTTTTTT.

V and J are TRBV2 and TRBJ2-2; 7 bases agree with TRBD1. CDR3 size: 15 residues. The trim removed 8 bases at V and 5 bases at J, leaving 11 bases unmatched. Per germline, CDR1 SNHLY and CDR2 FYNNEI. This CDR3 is CASGTTTGSTGELFF. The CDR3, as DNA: TGTGCCAGCGGTACCACGACAGGGTCGACCGGGGAGCTGTTTTTT.

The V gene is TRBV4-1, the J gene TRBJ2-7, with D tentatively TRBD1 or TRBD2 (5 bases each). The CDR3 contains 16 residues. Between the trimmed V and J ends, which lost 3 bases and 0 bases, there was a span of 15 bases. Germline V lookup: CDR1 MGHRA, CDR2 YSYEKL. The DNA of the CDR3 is TGCGCCAGCAGCCATCACCCCCGGGACGTCTCCTACGAGCAGTACTTC. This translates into CASSHHPRDVSYEQYF.

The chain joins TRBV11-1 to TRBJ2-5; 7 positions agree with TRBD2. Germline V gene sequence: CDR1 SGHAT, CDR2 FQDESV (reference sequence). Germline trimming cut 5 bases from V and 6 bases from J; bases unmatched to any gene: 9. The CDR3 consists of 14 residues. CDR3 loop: CASSPAGAKQTQYF. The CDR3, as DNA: TGTGCCAGCAGCCCGGCGGGAGCGAAGCAGACCCAGTACTTC.

CDR3: CASSQAARTDEQYF. As DNA, the CDR3 is TGTGCCAGCAGCCAAGCGGCTAGGACGGACGAGCAGTACTTC. The chain recombines TRBV3-1 (or the pseudogene TRBV3-2) with TRBJ2-7; D not resolved. Germline V gene sequence: CDR1 LGHDT, CDR2 YNNKEL (reference sequence). V lost 1 base, J lost 5 bases, and 12 bases lay in between. There are 14 residues in the CDR3.

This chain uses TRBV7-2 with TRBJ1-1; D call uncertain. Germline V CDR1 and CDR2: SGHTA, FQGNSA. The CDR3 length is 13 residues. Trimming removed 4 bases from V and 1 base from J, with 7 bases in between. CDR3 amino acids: CASSSSENTEAFF. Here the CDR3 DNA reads TGTGCCAGCAGCTCGTCGGAGAACACTGAAGCTTTCTTT.

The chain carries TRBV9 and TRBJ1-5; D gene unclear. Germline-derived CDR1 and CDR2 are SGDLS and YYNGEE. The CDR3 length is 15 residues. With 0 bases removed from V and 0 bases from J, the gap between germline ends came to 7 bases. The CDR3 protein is CASSVGSVSNQPQHF. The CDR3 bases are TGTGCCAGCAGCGTAGGGTCCGTTAGCAATCAGCCCCAGCATTTT.

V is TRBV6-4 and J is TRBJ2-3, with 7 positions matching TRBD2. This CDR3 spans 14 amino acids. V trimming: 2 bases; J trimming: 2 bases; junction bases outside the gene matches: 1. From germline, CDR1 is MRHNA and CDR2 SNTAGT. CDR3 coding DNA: TGTGCCAGCAGTGACGGGAGGGCCACAGATACGCAGTATTTT. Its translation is CASSDGRATDTQYF.

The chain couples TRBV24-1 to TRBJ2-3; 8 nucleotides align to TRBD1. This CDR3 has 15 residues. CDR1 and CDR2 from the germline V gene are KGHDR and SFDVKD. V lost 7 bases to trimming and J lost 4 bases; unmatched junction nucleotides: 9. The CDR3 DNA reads TGTGCCACCAGAAGAGGGACAGGAGGCTCAGATACGCAGTATTTT. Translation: CATRRGTGGSDTQYF.

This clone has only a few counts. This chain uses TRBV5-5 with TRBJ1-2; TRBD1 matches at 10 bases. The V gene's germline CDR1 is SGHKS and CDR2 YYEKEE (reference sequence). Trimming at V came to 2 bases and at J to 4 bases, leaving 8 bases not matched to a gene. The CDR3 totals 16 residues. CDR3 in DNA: TGTGCCAGCAGCTTTGACCTCGGACAGGGGGTCTATGGCTACACCTTC. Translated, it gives CASSFDLGQGVYGYTF.